This T cell receptor beta chain was retrieved from a study of shared clonotypes between healthy human individuals. Study information: Every donor yielded three CD4 naive, three CD4 memory, two CD8 naive and one CD8 memory plate.

This CDR3 has 16 amino acids. Looked up from germline, CDR1 is LNHNV and CDR2 is YYDKDF (reference sequence). The ends were cut back, 0 bases at V and 0 bases at J, with 9 bases in the middle. Using immunoSEQ multiplex PCR, the repertoire was profiled, and TCRdb retains in-frame clones only, with some absent. The table lists around 700,000 clones, about two thirds of them singletons, with approximately 1.8% in the top ten. With respect to this clone: Other DNA sequences in the same sample also yield this CDR3.

The source material was memory CD4+ T cells sorted from blood. Subset specified: CD45RA-negative fraction. The chain carries TRBV15 and TRBJ1-3, with D uncertain. The source of this sequence is a woman under 40 in good health. The CDR3 DNA is TGTGCCACCAGCAGAGATACTGGAGCCTCTGGAAACACCATATATTTT. Its protein product is CATSRDTGASGNTIYF.